This T cell receptor beta chain was sequenced in a study of T cell repertoires in cytomegalovirus infection. Study as a whole: Indications of both CMV infection and matching HLA type were provided by public TCR beta signatures.

As to this clonotype: The antigen is unknown.

Trimming left V 4 bases short and J 4 bases short, with 9 bases between. Germline V lookup: CDR1 ENHRY, CDR2 SYGVKD. CDR3 size: 13 residues. TCRdb reprocessed the reads via MiXCR and lists one record per CDR3 protein. Of about 490,000 distinct CDR3 sequences listed, about 25% are singletons. Study-level results: HLA-C-restricted CMV-specific TCR beta clonotypes were dominant in the ex vivo response.

The TCR originated in a human donor in good health (CMV status not recorded). Some clones in this sample may be carry-over from other donors' samples. Sequencing input: PBMCs. This chain connects TRBV10-3 to TRBJ2-3, with D possibly being TRBD2 (5 bases). The DNA of the CDR3 is TGTGCCATCAGTGCCCTGGAGGCAGATACGCAGTATTTT. Its translation is CAISALEADTQYF.